The clone carrying this T cell receptor (beta chain) was seen repeatedly, ten times or more. The antigen is not known. The record originates from a study of T cells after posttransplantation cyclophosphamide. The protocol was immunoSEQ multiplex PCR, while the TCRdb copy is restricted to in-frame clones and leaves out a portion. Listed for the sample are under 45,000 clones, none seen a single time. This CDR3 has 15 residues. The germline V gene has CDR1 LNHDA and CDR2 SQIVND (reference sequence). The V and J ends lost 5 bases and 8 bases respectively, with 19 bases between them. Points from the study as a whole: Donor CD8+ memory clones often dominated recipient blood repertoires at later times. Skin or GI-infiltrating T cells shared few TRB sequences with blood. TRB clonality was highly associated with recipient CMV seropositivity and reactivation.

This chain uses TRBV19 with TRBJ1-5; tentatively, D is TRBD1 (6 bases). Sequencing was performed on PBMCs. This TCR was recovered from a man aged 25-45 years in good health and a related stem cell transplant donor. The CDR3 loop reads CASSAQGTPREPQHF. In nucleotides, the CDR3 is TGTGCCAGTAGTGCACAGGGTACTCCCCGTGAGCCCCAGCATTTT.